This TCR beta chain is drawn from a study of response to subunit inactivated influenza vaccine. This CDR3 is 15 amino acids long. Germline assignment: CDR1 SGHTA and CDR2 FQGNSA. Trimming took 3 bases from V and 2 from J; bases not matched to a gene: 0. TCRdb recomputed calls from the RT-PCR reads with MiXCR, one row per CDR3 protein. The table shows hundreds of thousands of distinct CDR3 sequences, with 11% occurring only once. A further study also used this sample, focusing on T cells expressing NK-cell markers. This second study says: Generation of TCR beta cDNA was performed by 5'RACE template switching incorporating UMIs. Serological testing identified seven of the eight sequenced donors as HCMV-seropositive and one as seronegative. The authors restricted sorting to alpha-beta TCR T cells with an anti-gamma-delta TCR antibody in several experiments. As a fraction of CD8+ T cells, dominant NKG2C+ clonotypes reached roughly 1.0-8% in six donors. A handful of donors showed these clonotypes also leading the CD3+CD56-NKG2C+ fraction.

V and J are TRBV7-2 and TRBJ2-5; 13 nucleotides agree with TRBD2. This material consisted of PBMCs from blood, taken on the day of vaccination. This sequence originates from a man aged 50 to 59 who received an inactivated influenza vaccine. The CDR3 reads CASSLTSGGQETQYF. The CDR3 nucleotides are TGTGCCAGCAGCTTGACTAGCGGGGGGCAAGAGACCCAGTACTTC.